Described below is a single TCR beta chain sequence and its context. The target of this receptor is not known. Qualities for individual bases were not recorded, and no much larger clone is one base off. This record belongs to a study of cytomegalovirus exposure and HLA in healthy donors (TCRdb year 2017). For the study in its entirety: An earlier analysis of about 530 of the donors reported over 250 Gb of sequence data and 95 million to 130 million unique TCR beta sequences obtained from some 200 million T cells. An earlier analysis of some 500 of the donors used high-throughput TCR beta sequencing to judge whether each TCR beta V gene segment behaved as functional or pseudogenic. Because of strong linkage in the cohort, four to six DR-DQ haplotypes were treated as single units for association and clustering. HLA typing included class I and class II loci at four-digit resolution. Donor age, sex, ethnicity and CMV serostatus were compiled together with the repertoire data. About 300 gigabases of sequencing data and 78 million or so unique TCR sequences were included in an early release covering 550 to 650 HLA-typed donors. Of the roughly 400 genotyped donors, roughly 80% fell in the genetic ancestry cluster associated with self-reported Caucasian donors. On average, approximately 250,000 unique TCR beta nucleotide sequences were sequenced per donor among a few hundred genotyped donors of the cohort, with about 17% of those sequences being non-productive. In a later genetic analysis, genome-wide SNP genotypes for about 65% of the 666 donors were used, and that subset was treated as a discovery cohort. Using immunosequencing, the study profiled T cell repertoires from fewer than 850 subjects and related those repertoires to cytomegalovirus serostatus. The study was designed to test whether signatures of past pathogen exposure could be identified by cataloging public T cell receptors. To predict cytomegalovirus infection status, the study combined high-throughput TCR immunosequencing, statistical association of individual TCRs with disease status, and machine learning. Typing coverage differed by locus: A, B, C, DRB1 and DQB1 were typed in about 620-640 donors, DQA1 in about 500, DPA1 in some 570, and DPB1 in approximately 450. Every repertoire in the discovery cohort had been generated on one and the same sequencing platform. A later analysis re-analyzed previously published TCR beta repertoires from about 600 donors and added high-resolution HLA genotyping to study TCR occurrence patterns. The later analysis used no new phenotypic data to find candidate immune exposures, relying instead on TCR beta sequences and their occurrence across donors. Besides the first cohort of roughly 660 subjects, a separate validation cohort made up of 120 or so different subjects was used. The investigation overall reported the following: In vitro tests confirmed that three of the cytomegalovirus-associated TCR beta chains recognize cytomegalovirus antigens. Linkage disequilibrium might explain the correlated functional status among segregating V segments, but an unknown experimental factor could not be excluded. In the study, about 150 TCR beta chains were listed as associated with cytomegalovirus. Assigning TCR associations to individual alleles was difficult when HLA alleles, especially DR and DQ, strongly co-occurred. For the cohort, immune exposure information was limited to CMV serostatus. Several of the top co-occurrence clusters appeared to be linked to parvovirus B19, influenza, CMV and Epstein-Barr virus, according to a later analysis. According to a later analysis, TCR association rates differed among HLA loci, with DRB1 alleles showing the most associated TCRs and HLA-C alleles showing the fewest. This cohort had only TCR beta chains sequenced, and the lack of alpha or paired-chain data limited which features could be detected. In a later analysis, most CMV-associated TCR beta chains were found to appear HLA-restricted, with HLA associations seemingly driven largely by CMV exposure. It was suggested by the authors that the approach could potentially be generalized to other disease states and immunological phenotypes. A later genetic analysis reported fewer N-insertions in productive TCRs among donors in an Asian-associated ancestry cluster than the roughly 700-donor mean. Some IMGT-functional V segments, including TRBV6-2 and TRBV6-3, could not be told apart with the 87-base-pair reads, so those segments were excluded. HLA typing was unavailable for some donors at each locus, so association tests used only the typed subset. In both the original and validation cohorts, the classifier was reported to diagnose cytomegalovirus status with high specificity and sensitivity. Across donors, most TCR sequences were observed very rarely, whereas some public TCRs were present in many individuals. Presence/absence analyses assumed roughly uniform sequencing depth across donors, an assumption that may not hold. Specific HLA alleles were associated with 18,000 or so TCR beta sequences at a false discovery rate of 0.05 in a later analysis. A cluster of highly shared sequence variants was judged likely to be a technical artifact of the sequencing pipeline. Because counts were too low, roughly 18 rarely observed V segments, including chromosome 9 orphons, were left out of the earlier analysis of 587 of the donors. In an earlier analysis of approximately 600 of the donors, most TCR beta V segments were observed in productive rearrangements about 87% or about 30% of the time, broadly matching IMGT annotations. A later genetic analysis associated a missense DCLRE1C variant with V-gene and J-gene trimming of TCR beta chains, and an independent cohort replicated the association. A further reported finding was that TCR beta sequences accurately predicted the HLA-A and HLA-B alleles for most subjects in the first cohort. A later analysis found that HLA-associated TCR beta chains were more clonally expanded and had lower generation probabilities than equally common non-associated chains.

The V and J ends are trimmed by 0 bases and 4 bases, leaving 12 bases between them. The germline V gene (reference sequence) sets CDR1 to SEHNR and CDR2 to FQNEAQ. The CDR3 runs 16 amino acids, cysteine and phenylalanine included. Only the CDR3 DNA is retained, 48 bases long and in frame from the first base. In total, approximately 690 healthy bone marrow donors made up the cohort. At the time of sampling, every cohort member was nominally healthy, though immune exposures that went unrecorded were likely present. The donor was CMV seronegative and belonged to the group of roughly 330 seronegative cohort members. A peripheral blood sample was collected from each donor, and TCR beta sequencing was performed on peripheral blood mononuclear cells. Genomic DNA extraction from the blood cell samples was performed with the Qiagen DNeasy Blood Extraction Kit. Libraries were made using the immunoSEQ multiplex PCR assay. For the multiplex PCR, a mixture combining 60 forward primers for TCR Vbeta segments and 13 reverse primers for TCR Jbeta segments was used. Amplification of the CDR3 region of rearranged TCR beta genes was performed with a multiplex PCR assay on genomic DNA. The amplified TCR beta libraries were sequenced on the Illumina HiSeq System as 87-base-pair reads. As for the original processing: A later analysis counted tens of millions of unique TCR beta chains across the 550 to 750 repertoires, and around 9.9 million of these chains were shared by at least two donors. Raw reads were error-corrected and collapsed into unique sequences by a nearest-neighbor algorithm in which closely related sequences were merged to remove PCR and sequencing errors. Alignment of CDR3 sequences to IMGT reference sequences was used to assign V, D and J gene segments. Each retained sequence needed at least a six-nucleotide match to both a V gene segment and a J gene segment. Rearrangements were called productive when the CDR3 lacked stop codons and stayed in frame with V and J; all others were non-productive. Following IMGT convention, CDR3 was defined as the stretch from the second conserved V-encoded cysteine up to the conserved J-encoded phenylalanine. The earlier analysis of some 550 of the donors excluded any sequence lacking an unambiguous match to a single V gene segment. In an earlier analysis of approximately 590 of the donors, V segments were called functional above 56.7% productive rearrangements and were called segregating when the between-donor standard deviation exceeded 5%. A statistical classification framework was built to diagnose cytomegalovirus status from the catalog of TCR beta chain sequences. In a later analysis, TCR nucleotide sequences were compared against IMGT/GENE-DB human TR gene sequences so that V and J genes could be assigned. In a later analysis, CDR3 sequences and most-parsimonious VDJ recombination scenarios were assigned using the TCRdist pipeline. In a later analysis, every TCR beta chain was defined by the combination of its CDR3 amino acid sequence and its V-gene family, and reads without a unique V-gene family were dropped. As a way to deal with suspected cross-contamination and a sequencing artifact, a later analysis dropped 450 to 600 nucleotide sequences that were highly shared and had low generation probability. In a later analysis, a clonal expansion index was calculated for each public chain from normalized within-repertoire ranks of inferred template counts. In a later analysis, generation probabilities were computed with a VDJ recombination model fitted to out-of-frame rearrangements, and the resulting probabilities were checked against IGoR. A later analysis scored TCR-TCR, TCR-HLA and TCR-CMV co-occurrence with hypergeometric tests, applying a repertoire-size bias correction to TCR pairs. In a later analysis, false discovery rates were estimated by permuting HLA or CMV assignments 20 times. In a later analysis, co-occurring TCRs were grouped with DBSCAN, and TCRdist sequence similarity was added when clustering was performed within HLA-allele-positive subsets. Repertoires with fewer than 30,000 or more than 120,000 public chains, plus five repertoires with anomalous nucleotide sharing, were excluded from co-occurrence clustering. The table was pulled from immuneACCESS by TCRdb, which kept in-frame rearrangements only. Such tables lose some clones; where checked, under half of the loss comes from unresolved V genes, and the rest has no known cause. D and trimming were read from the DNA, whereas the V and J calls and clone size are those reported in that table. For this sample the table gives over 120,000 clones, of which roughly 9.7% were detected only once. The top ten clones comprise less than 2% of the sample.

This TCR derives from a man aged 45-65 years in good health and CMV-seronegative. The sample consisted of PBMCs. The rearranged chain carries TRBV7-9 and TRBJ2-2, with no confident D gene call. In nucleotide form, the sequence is TGTGCCAGCAGCTTAGCGTCTAAGACACTCACCGGGGAGCTGTTTTTT. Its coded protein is CASSLASKTLTGELFF.